Below are 13 T cell receptor beta chains sequenced from a single sample in a study of response to subunit inactivated influenza vaccine. Using its own MiXCR run on the RT-PCR reads, TCRdb lists one record per CDR3 protein. This sample has hundreds of thousands of distinct CDR3 sequences; approximately 12% occur once, and the top ten carry 10%. Source: PBMCs from blood, taken on the day of vaccination. The receptors originated from a man aged 45-65 years who received an inactivated influenza vaccine.

The chain joins TRBV20-1 to TRBJ2-1, with 7 bases lining up with TRBD2. J lost 2 bases, V lost 3 bases, and 13 bases had no gene match. The CDR3 is 17 residues long. In germline, CDR1 is DFQATT, CDR2 SNEGSKA (reference sequence). CDR3 bases: TGCAGTGCTAGGGGAATATCCCCTAGCGGTACCTACAATGAGCAGTTCTTC. Its protein is CSARGISPSGTYNEQFF.

This clonotype was counted many times. This rearrangement joins TRBV7-2 to TRBJ2-3; TRBD2 matches at 9 bases. V trimming: 1 base; J trimming: 3 bases; junction bases outside the gene matches: 5. Germline V lookup: CDR1 SGHTA, CDR2 FQGNSA. The CDR3 covers 16 residues. The CDR3: CASSLGLAGRTDTQYF. Here the CDR3 DNA reads TGTGCCAGCAGCTTAGGTCTAGCGGGAAGGACAGATACGCAGTATTTT.

The chain employs TRBV3-1 and TRBJ2-7; D possibly corresponds to TRBD1 (6 bases). Trimming pared 8 bases from V and 4 bases from J, leaving 18 bases between. Germline V gene lookup returns CDR1 LGHDT and CDR2 YNNKEL (reference sequence). This CDR3 comprises 14 residues. For the CDR3, the DNA is TGTGCCAGCGGCCCCCGGGAAGGGGGTTACGAGCAGTACTTC. This codes for CASGPREGGYEQYF.

This chain joins TRBV18 and TRBJ2-1; D is possibly TRBD2 (5 bases). The ends were cut back, 6 bases at V and 8 bases at J, with 14 bases in the middle. The CDR3 has 13 amino acids. CDR1 KGHSH and CDR2 LQKENI come from the germline V gene. The CDR3 coding sequence is TGTGCCAGCTCTCTCTCCCCCGGGGATGAGCAGTTCTTC. Protein sequence: CASSLSPGDEQFF.

The CDR3 loop reads CSARPIPGQSYQETQYF. For the CDR3, the DNA is TGCAGTGCTAGGCCCATACCGGGACAGTCGTACCAAGAGACCCAGTACTTC. The chain has TRBV20-1 and TRBJ2-5, with 7 bases matching TRBD1. Per germline, CDR1 DFQATT and CDR2 SNEGSKA (reference sequence). This CDR3 is built from 17 residues. The J segment lost 0 bases and the V segment lost 3 bases, leaving 13 bases of the junction unmatched.

J is TRBJ1-2 and V is TRBV2, with D perhaps TRBD1 (5 bases). The CDR3 extends over 14 amino acids. Trimming took off 6 bases at V and 2 bases at J, with 13 bases between the two ends. In germline, CDR1 is SNHLY, CDR2 FYNNEI. CDR3: CASRRDLSNYGYTF. For the CDR3, the DNA is TGTGCCAGCAGGAGGGACTTGAGCAACTATGGCTACACCTTC.

At least ten counts were recorded for this clonotype. The DNA is omitted, as the CDR3 cannot be located on it reliably, and the CDR3 follows TCRdb's listing. The chain uses TRBV12-3 or TRBV12-4 and TRBJ1-1. The CDR3 has 16 amino acids, counting both end residues. CDR3 region: CASSFLAGASNTEAFF.

The sample holds many counts of this clonotype. The rearrangement links TRBV7-8 to TRBJ2-1; 11 bases agree with TRBD2. The germline V gene has CDR1 SGHVS and CDR2 FQNEAQ. The trim removed 4 bases at V and 7 bases at J, leaving 12 bases unmatched. This CDR3 comprises 17 residues. This chain's CDR3 is CASSSKRPSGRWNEQFF. The CDR3 DNA sequence: TGTGCCAGCAGCTCCAAACGTCCTAGCGGGAGGTGGAATGAGCAGTTCTTC.

This clonotype occurred many times. Here the CDR3 DNA reads TGTGCCAGCAGTTTGAGTTGGCCCGTAGACTCGCCGCGAGAGTTCTTC. Its translation is CASSLSWPVDSPREFF. The chain is built from TRBV12-3 or TRBV12-4 and TRBJ2-1; D remains ambiguous. The CDR3 sequence is 16 residues long. V shed 3 bases and J shed 14 bases, with 26 bases lying between them.

This clonotype has just a few counts. The genes are TRBV5-1 and TRBJ2-5; the D gene is possibly TRBD2 (6 bases). The ends were cut back, 1 base at V and 4 bases at J, with 14 bases in the middle. CDR1 and CDR2 from the germline V gene are SGHRS and YFSETQ. The CDR3 consists of 15 residues. The CDR3 DNA is TGCGCCAGCAGCTTGCCACGCGCGGGAAGAGAGACCCAGTACTTC. Encoded protein: CASSLPRAGRETQYF.

The chain is built from TRBV11-2 and TRBJ2-3; TRBD1 agrees at 9 bases. CDR3 length: 15 residues. CDR1 and CDR2 from the germline V gene are SGHAT and FQNNGV. Trimming at V came to 4 bases and at J to 4 bases, leaving 6 bases not matched to a gene. CDR3 sequence: CASSYPGTGSDTQYF. The CDR3 bases are TGTGCCAGCAGCTACCCCGGGACAGGGTCAGATACGCAGTATTTT.

J is TRBJ2-5 and V is TRBV29-1; 10 nucleotides line up with TRBD2. The CDR3 loop spans 13 amino acids. Germline loops: CDR1 SQVTM, CDR2 ANQGSEA. With 6 bases clipped from V and 5 bases from J, the junction kept 6 bases outside the gene matches. The CDR3 region has the DNA TGCAGCGTCTGGCTAGCGGGAGTTGAGACCCAGTACTTC. Protein: CSVWLAGVETQYF.

This clonotype occurred a few times. The chain links TRBV6-2 or TRBV6-3 to TRBJ2-6; D is ambiguous. Germline values: CDR1 MNHEY, CDR2 SVGEGT. Trimming left V 5 bases short and J 15 bases short, with 11 bases between. The CDR3 covers 11 residues. The CDR3 DNA is TGTGCCAGCAGTATGGCCGCCGGCCTGACTTTC. It encodes CASSMAAGLTF.